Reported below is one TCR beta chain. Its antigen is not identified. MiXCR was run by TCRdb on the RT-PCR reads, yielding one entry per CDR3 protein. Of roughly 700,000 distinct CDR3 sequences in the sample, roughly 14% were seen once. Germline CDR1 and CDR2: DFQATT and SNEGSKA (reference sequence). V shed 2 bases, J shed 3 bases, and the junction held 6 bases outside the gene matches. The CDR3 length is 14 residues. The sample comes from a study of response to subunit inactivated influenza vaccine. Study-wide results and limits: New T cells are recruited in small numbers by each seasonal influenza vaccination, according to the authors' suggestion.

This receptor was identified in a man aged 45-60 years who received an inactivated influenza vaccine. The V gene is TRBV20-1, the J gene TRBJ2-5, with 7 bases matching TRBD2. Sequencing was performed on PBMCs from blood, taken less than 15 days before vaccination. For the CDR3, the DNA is TGCAGTGCTAGATCCGGGACTAATGAAGAGACCCAGTACTTC. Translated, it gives CSARSGTNEETQYF.